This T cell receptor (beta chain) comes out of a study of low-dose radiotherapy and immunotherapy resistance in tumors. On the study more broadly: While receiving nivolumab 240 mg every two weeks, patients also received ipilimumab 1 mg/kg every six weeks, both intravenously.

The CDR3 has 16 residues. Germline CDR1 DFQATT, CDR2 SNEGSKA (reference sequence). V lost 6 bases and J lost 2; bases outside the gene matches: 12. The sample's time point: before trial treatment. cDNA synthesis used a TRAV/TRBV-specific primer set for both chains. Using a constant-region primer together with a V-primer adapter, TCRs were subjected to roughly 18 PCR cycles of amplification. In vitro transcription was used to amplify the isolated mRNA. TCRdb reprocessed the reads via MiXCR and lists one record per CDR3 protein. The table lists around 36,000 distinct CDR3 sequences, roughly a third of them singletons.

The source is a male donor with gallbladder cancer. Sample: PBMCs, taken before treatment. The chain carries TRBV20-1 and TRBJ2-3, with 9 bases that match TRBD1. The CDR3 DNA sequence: TGCAGTGCCCAAAGGGGGGACAGGGAGACCACAGATACGCAGTATTTT. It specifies CSAQRGDRETTDTQYF.